A single sample gave rise to the 8 T cell receptor beta chains below, sequenced in a study of T-cell reconstitution after alpha-beta-depleted transplantation in children. During its preparation, the TCRbeta library received unique molecular identifiers. TCRdb ran MiXCR on the PCR reads and lists one entry per CDR3 protein. Among approximately 32,000 distinct CDR3 sequences listed, about 6.8% were seen once. These receptors have no known antigen. Regarding the study as a whole: Several hundred expanded graft clones reportedly supplied alpha-beta T cells about two months after transplant.

Material: peripheral blood, obtained 60 days after TCRalphabeta/CD19-depleted stem cell transplant. Every receptor here comes from a child less than two years old who had a stem cell transplant for acute myeloid leukemia, so the T cells may come from the graft donor.

J is TRBJ1-1 and V is TRBV7-2; the D gene is possibly TRBD1 (5 bases). Trimming left V 0 bases short and J 0 bases short, with 11 bases between. The germline V gene has CDR1 SGHTA and CDR2 FQGNSA. CDR3 length equals 16 residues. The CDR3 reads CASSLAPGPVNTEAFF. DNA for the CDR3: TGTGCCAGCAGCTTAGCCCCGGGACCGGTGAACACTGAAGCTTTCTTT.

The rearrangement joins TRBV11-2 to TRBJ2-1; TRBD2 aligns across 8 bases. Trimming cost V 6 bases and J 0 bases; bases outside gene matches: 10. This CDR3 comprises 17 residues. Germline CDR1 and CDR2: SGHAT and FQNNGV. The CDR3 DNA sequence: TGTGCCAGCAGGGGGAGTGGGAGCGGGAGCTCCTACAATGAGCAGTTCTTC. This gives the protein CASRGSGSGSSYNEQFF.

This clonotype has a count of ten or more. The genes are TRBV28 and TRBJ1-1, with TRBD1 as a possible D gene (5 bases). Germline CDR1 and CDR2: MDHEN and SYDVKM. The CDR3 has 17 amino acids. The V gene lost 6 bases and the J gene lost 0 bases, with 20 bases spanning the gap. CDR3 in amino acids: CASSSVGGKEMNTEAFF. The DNA of the CDR3 is TGTGCCAGCAGCTCAGTCGGGGGGAAGGAGATGAACACTGAAGCTTTCTTT.

This clonotype was found many times. This rearrangement joins TRBV10-3 to TRBJ2-7, with D possibly TRBD2 on 7 matching bases. The V gene lost 4 bases and the J gene lost 5 bases, with 15 bases spanning the gap. Looked up from germline, CDR1 is ENHRY and CDR2 is SYGVKD. This CDR3 contains 14 residues. CDR3 in amino acids: CAISGEGGLDEQYF. As DNA, the CDR3 is TGTGCCATCAGTGGCGAGGGGGGGCTTGACGAGCAGTACTTC.

This clonotype was observed at least ten times. The CDR3, as DNA: TGTGCCAGCAGCTCCAGGGTCTCCTCCGGAAACACCATATATTTT. This codes for CASSSRVSSGNTIYF. J is TRBJ1-3 and V is TRBV7-2; weak D call: TRBD1 (5 bases). CDR1 and CDR2 (germline): SGHTA, FQGNSA. The CDR3 runs to 15 residues. The ends were cut back, 4 bases at V and 4 bases at J, with 14 bases in the middle.

This clonotype was recorded at least ten times. This sequence joins TRBV6-2 or TRBV6-3 and TRBJ2-6; maybe TRBD1 (6 bases). This CDR3 spans 17 amino acids. Trimming stripped 6 bases from V and 1 base from J, with 16 bases between. Germline loops: CDR1 MNHEY, CDR2 SVGEGT. CDR3 DNA: TGTGCCAGCAGCGACAGGAAAGGGGGATCTGGGGCCAACGTCCTGACTTTC. Encoded protein: CASSDRKGGSGANVLTF.

The J gene is TRBJ1-1, the V gene TRBV4-2; D is unclear. V shed 8 bases and J shed 4 bases, with 20 bases lying between them. The CDR3 loop spans 15 amino acids. Germline V CDR1 and CDR2: LGHNA, YNFKEQ. The CDR3 nucleotides read TGTGCCAGCGGCCCCGGGCTCCTCGGCGGCACTGAAGCTTTCTTT. Its protein product is CASGPGLLGGTEAFF.

The CDR3 DNA reads as TGCAGCGTTCCCGTGAACACTGAAGCTTTCTTT. This gives the protein CSVPVNTEAFF. V usage is TRBV29-1 and J usage is TRBJ1-1, with D hard to call. Germline V lookup: CDR1 SQVTM, CDR2 ANQGSEA. The CDR3 has 11 amino acids. The germline V and J ends were trimmed by 5 bases and 0 bases, with 4 bases remaining between them.